This TCR beta chain was obtained from a study of OX40 agonist ivuxolimab in advanced cancers. Profiled with immunoSEQ multiplex PCR; TCRdb holds only in-frame clones, not every one. The sample has about 22,000 clones, approximately 85% seen once. CDR1 and CDR2 (germline): SGHNT, YYREEE (reference sequence). With 0 bases clipped from V and 10 bases from J, the junction kept 13 bases outside the gene matches. The CDR3 loop spans 17 amino acids. Study outcomes and limitations: Averaging showed that CD8+ T cells had more expanded clones than CD4+ did.

Points on this clone: No antigen is known for it.

This rearrangement joins TRBV5-4 to TRBJ2-3, with 11 bases lining up with TRBD2. The sequence was obtained from an adult with an advanced solid tumor such as melanoma, head and neck, liver or kidney cancer. The specimen comprised CD4+ or CD8+ T cells sorted from blood, sampled in a trial of the OX40 agonist ivuxolimab. The CDR3 is CASSLAGFSGGGGAQYF. CDR3 nucleotides: TGTGCCAGCAGCTTGGCCGGATTTAGCGGGGGGGGCGGCGCGCAGTATTTT. The whole variable domain, remainder taken from reference TRBV5-4 and TRBJ2-3, is ETGVTQSPTHLIKTRGQQVTLRCSSQSGHNTVSWYQQALGQGPQFIFQYYREEENGRGNFPPRFSGLQFPNYSSELNVNALELDDSALYLCASSLAGFSGGGGAQYFGPGTRLTVL.